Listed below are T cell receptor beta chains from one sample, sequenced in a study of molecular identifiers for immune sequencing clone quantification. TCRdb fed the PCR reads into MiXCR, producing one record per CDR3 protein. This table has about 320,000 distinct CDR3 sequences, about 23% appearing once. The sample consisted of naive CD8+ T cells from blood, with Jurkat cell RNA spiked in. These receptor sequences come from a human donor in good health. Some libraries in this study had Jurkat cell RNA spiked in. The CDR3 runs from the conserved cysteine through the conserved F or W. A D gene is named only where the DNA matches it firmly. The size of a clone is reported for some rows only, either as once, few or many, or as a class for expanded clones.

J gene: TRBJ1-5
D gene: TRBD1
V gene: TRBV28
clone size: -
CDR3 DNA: TGTGCCAGCAAGACAGGGGGCGGCAATCAGCCCCAGCATTTT
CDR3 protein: CASKTGGGNQPQHF

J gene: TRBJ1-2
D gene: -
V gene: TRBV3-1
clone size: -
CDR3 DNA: TGTGCCAGCAGCCAAGATGCGGCGACAGCGAACTATGGCTACACCTTC
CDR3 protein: CASSQDAATANYGYTF

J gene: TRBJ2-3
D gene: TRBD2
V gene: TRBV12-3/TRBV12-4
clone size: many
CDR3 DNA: TGTGCCAGCAACCTCCGGGACTACACAGATACGCAGTATTTT
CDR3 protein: CASNLRDYTDTQYF

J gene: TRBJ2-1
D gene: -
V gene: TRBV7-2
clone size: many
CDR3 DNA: TGTGCCAGCAGCTTGTCCGGTAGTGAGCAGTTCTTC
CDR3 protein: CASSLSGSEQFF

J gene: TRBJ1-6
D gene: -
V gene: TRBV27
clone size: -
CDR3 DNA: TGTGCCAGCAGTTTAGCCAGGGCACCCCTCCACTTT
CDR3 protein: CASSLARAPLHF

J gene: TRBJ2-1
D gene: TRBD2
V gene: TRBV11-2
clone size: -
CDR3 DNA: TGTGCCCGCAGACTAAGCGCCGGGACTAATCTGAATGAGCAGTTCTTC
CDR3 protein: CARRLSAGTNLNEQFF

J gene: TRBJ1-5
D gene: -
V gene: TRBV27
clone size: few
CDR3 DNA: TGTGCCAGCAGCCTCACAGGGAGAGCAGTAGATCAGCCCCAGCATTTT
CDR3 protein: CASSLTGRAVDQPQHF

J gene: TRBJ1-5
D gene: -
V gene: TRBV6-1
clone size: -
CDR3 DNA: TGTGCCAGCAGTGAATACCTTTTTAGCAATCAGCCCCAGCATTTT
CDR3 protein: CASSEYLFSNQPQHF

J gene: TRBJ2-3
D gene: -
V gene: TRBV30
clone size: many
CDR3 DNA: TGTGCCCCTCACGGCCCAGATACGCAGTATTTT
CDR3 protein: CAPHGPDTQYF

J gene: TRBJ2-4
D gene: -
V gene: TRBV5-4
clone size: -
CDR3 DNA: TGTGCCAGCAGCTCGGAAGACGGTGGATTTTTAGCCAAAAACATTCAGTACTTC
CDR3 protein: CASSSEDGGFLAKNIQYF

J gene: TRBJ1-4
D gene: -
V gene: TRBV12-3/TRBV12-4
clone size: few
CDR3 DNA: TGTGCCAGCAGTTTAGCCGGGATGGAAAAACTGTTTTTT
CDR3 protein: CASSLAGMEKLFF

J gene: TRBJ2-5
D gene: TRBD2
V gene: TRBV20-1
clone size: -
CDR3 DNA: TGCAGTGCTAGAGTGCGACTAGCGGTACAAGAGACCCAGTACTTC
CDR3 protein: CSARVRLAVQETQYF

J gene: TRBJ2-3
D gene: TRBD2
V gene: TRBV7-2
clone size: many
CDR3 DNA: TGTGCCAGCAGCTTTTCGCTAGCGGGACTTACAGATACGCAGTATTTT
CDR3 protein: CASSFSLAGLTDTQYF

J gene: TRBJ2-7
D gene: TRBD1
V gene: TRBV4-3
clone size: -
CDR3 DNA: TGCGCCAGCGGCCAAGGGTACCAGGGGGCCCACGAGCAGTACTTC
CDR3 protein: CASGQGYQGAHEQYF

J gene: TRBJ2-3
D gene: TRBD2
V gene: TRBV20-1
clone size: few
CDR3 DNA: TGCAGTGCTAGAGAACTAGCGGGGCCACATAGCACAGATACGCAGTATTTT
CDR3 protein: CSARELAGPHSTDTQYF

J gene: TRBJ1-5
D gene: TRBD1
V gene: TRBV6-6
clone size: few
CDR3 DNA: TGTGCCAGCAGTTACTCATTCGGTACAGGGGCCGGTCAGCCCCAGCATTTT
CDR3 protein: CASSYSFGTGAGQPQHF

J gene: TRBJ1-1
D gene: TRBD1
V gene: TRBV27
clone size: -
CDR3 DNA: TGTGCCAGCAGATCAGGACAGGGGGCGGTTTTCACTGAAGCTTTCTTT
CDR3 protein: CASRSGQGAVFTEAFF

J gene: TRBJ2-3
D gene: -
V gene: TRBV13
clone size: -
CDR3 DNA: TGTGCCAGCAGCTTATCGCCCAGCGGAAGGTTCCCAGATACGCCGTATTTT
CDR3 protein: CASSLSPSGRFPDTPYF

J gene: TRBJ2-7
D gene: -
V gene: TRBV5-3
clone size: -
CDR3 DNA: TGTGCCAGCAGCCGGACGGCAACCTACGAGCGGTACTTC
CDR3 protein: CASSRTATYERYF

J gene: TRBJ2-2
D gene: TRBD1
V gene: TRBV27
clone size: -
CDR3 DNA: TGTGCCAGCAGTTTATCTGGACAGGGACCCACCGGGGAGCTGTTTTTT
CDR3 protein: CASSLSGQGPTGELFF

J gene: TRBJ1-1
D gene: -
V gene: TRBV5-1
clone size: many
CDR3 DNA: TGCGCCAGCAGCTTGGAGGGGGCTGAAGCTTTCTTT
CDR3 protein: CASSLEGAEAFF

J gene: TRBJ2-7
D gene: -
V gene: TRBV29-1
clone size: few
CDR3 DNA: TGCAGCGTTGAAGATAATGGGAGGGAGCAGTACTTC
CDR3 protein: CSVEDNGREQYF

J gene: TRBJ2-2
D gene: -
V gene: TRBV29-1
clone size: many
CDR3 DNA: TGCAGCGTTGGGTCAAGGAACACCGGGGAGCTGTTTTTT
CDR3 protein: CSVGSRNTGELFF

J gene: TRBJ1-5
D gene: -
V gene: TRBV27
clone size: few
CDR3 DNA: TGTGCCAGCAGTTTACGGGGTGGCCCCCAGCATTTT
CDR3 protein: CASSLRGGPQHF

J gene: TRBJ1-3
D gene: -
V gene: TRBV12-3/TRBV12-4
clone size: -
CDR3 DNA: TGTGCCAGCAGAGGTGGACAGCTTCGACATTCAAACTCTGGAAACACCATATATTTT
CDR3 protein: CASRGGQLRHSNSGNTIYF

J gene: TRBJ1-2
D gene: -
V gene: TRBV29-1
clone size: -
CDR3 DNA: TGCAGCGTTGAAGATCGGATGGCAAGGGCCACGTTTAACTATGGCTACACCTTC
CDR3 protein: CSVEDRMARATFNYGYTF

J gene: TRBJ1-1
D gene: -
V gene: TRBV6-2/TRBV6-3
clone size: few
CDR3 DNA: TGTGCCACCACCCCTCCGGGGCCCCTATCAAACACTGAAGCTTTCTTT
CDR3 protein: CATTPPGPLSNTEAFF

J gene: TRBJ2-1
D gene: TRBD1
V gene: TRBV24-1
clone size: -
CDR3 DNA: TGTGCCACCAGTGATTTCCTAGACAGGGTGGAAGGCGATGAGCAGTTCTTC
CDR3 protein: CATSDFLDRVEGDEQFF

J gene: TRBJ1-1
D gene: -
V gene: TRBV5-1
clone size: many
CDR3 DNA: TGCGCCAGCATGGCGGAGGATGTGAACACTGAAGCTTTCTTT
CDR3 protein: CASMAEDVNTEAFF

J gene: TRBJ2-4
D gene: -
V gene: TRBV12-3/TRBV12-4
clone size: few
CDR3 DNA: TGTGCCAGCAGTTCAGCGGTATTGACAGGAGACGCGTACTTC
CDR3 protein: CASSSAVLTGDAYF

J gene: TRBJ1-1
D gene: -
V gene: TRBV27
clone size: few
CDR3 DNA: TGTGCCAGCAGTTCGGGACCCACGGGGATCACTGAAGCTTTCTTT
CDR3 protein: CASSSGPTGITEAFF